This T cell receptor beta chain was identified in a study of cytomegalovirus exposure and HLA in healthy donors. This CDR3 is 15 amino acids long. In germline, CDR1 is GTSNPN, CDR2 SVGIG (reference sequence). V trimming: 5 bases; J trimming: 4 bases; junction bases outside the gene matches: 10. Use of 60 Vbeta and 13 Jbeta primers characterized the PCR. The data were produced by immunoSEQ multiplex PCR, yet TCRdb's version contains in-frame clones alone and is incomplete. The sample lists some 140,000 clones, 65% to 75% occurring once. Sequencing used PBMCs. The TCR comes from a man aged 25 to 45 in good health and CMV-seronegative. The V call is TRBV30, the J call TRBJ1-2, with TRBD1 matching 10 bases. CDR3 nucleotides: TGTGCCTGGGACAGGGGGCAGGCGCCGACCTATGGCTACACCTTC. Its translation is CAWDRGQAPTYGYTF.